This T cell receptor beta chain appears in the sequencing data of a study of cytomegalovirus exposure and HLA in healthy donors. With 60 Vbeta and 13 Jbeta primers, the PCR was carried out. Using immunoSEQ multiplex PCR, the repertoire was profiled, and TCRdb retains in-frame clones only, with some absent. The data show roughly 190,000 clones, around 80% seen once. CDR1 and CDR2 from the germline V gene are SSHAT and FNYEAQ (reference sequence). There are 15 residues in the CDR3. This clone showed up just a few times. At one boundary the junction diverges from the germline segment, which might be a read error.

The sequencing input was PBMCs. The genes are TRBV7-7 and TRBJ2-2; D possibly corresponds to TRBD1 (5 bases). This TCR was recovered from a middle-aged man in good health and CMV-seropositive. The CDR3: CASSLGARGAGELFF. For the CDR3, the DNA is TGTGCTAGCAGCTTAGGGGCAAGGGGCGCCGGGGAGCTGTTTTTT.